These T cell receptor beta chains were read from a single sample in a study of shared clonotypes between healthy human individuals. Some clones are missing from TCRdb's copy, which holds only in-frame ones; the method was immunoSEQ multiplex PCR. In the table there are about 2.4 million clones, under 95% of which are singletons. What was sequenced was naive CD4+ T cells from PBMCs. The source is a man aged 18 to 29 in good health. Some clones in this sample may be carry-over from other donors' samples. Both conserved end residues are trimmed from each CDR3. D genes are given only for firm matches.

J	D	V	CDR3
TRBJ2-7	.	TRBV19	ASSAPYAYEQY
TRBJ2-7	TRBD2	TRBV28	ASTPSGLVEFRAYEQY
TRBJ1-1	.	TRBV28	ASPRGTEAF
TRBJ2-5	.	TRBV7-2	ASSLAGSQETQY
TRBJ2-7	.	TRBV20-1	IGGNSYEQY
TRBJ1-1	TRBD1	TRBV10-1	ASKGAGTEAF
TRBJ1-1	TRBD1	TRBV10-3	AISPGQGAF
TRBJ2-2	.	TRBV5-1	ASSGLIPGTGELF
TRBJ1-2	TRBD1	TRBV28	ASRESQGTHT
TRBJ2-7	TRBD1	TRBV5-1	ASSLGQGIGEQY
TRBJ2-5	TRBD1	TRBV18	ASSPYRDRNQETQY
TRBJ2-6	.	TRBV19	ASKAGASGANVLT
TRBJ2-5	.	TRBV7-2	ASSLARDQLETQY
TRBJ2-3	.	TRBV5-1	ASRVTGPDTQY
TRBJ2-7	TRBD1	TRBV7-2	ASSRQGQVSSYEQY
TRBJ1-1	.	TRBV4-1	APRRGGGMNTEAF